This T cell receptor beta chain was recovered during a study of cytomegalovirus exposure and HLA in healthy donors. Study-wide findings and caveats: A later analysis found first-cohort TCR clusters tended to co-occur in the approximately 120 validation repertoires.

This clone was recorded only once. Its antigen is unidentified. Clones were read by immunoSEQ multiplex PCR, and TCRdb kept only the in-frame ones, dropping some. The sample holds about 300,000 clones, around 89% seen once. Germline V CDR1 and CDR2: MNHEY, SMNVEV (reference sequence). The CDR3 has 12 residues. V shed 5 bases and J shed 10 bases, with 12 bases lying between them. Sequenced sample: PBMCs. This TCR was recovered from a woman aged 18-29 years in good health and CMV-seronegative. The chain links TRBV27 to TRBJ2-1; D is perhaps TRBD2 (5 bases). Here the CDR3 DNA reads TGTGCCAGCAGTCTAACACGGGGAGAGCAGTTCTTC. Protein sequence: CASSLTRGEQFF.